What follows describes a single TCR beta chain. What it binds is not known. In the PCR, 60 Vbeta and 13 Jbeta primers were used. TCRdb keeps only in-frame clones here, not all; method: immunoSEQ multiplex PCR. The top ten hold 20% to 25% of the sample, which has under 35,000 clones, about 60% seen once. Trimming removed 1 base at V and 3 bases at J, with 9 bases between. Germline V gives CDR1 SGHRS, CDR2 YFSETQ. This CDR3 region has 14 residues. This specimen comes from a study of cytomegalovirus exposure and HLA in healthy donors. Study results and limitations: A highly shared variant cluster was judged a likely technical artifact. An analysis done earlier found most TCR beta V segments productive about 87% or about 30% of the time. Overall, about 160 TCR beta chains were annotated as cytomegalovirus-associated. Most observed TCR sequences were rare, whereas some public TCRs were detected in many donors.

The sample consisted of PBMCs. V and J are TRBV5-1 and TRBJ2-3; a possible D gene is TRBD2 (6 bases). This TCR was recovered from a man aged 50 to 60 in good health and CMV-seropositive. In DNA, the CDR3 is TGCGCCAGCAGCTTGCGGCGGGATACAGATACGCAGTATTTT. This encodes CASSLRRDTDTQYF.